This is a list of T cell receptor beta chains from one sample in a study of CD8+ T cells in alopecia areata. Repertoires were generated with immunoSEQ multiplex PCR, while TCRdb's copy carries only in-frame clones and drops some. The sample includes more than 75,000 clones, more than 35% of them seen just once. Material: CD4+ T cells sorted from blood. These receptors originate from a human donor with alopecia areata. Each CDR3 is given with its conserved first and last residue. A D gene is named only where the DNA matches it firmly.

v_gene: TRBV29-1
d_gene: TRBD1
CDR3aa: CSGLQGTTLNTGELFF

v_gene: TRBV4-1
d_gene: .
CDR3aa: CASSPGRAMGNTGELFF

v_gene: TRBV10-3
d_gene: .
CDR3aa: CAISEVKPGPPGEQYF

v_gene: TRBV28
d_gene: .
CDR3aa: CASVRDGTGELFF

v_gene: TRBV19
d_gene: .
CDR3aa: CASNTGRDQPQHF

v_gene: TRBV5-1
d_gene: .
CDR3aa: CASSLVTVNTGELFF

v_gene: TRBV30
d_gene: .
CDR3aa: CAWERLGEQFF

v_gene: TRBV18
d_gene: TRBD1
CDR3aa: CASLTGTGHYNEQFF

v_gene: TRBV28
d_gene: .
CDR3aa: CASSLIQGRGEQYF

v_gene: TRBV23-1
d_gene: .
CDR3aa: CASSYQACTDTQYF

v_gene: TRBV30
d_gene: .
CDR3aa: CAWSAGVSPDTQYF

v_gene: TRBV6-5
d_gene: .
CDR3aa: CASSYFASDRGNTIYF

v_gene: TRBV2
d_gene: TRBD1
CDR3aa: CARIGAGGITEAFF

v_gene: TRBV5-1
d_gene: TRBD1
CDR3aa: CASSGTGTTYEQYF

v_gene: TRBV30
d_gene: .
CDR3aa: CACPRDSFTGELFF

v_gene: TRBV30
d_gene: .
CDR3aa: CAWSSGVSGNTIYF

v_gene: TRBV7-2
d_gene: .
CDR3aa: CASTLGRPDTQYF

v_gene: TRBV7-7
d_gene: TRBD1
CDR3aa: CASSLERGLTGELFF

v_gene: TRBV29-1
d_gene: .
CDR3aa: CSTPSRTSSTDTQYF

v_gene: TRBV7-2
d_gene: TRBD2
CDR3aa: CASSNLGTSGQETQYF

v_gene: TRBV20-1
d_gene: .
CDR3aa: CSASGDTQYF

v_gene: TRBV7-2
d_gene: .
CDR3aa: CASSRDRQETQYF

v_gene: TRBV2
d_gene: .
CDR3aa: CASRSSVGTDTQYF

v_gene: TRBV29-1
d_gene: .
CDR3aa: CSVARSSGNTIYF

v_gene: TRBV5-1
d_gene: .
CDR3aa: CASSPPSYEQYF

v_gene: TRBV7-2
d_gene: .
CDR3aa: CASSLEFSRIRELFF

v_gene: TRBV29-1
d_gene: TRBD1
CDR3aa: CSAGSHPDRVGFF

v_gene: TRBV29-1
d_gene: TRBD2
CDR3aa: CSVLRREQYNEQFF

v_gene: TRBV7-9
d_gene: TRBD1
CDR3aa: CASSDPQGVHTEAFF

v_gene: TRBV20-1
d_gene: TRBD2
CDR3aa: CSASGSREQYF

v_gene: TRBV4-3
d_gene: .
CDR3aa: CASSQVKGLKLSYGYTF

v_gene: TRBV5-4
d_gene: TRBD1
CDR3aa: CASRTQGAYNEQFF

v_gene: TRBV30
d_gene: .
CDR3aa: CAWSHGNTGELFF

v_gene: TRBV7-7
d_gene: .
CDR3aa: CASSLVGIAGETQYF

v_gene: TRBV7-9
d_gene: .
CDR3aa: CASSFVAGF

v_gene: TRBV6-4
d_gene: TRBD2
CDR3aa: CASSGTTSSTDTQYF

v_gene: TRBV4-3
d_gene: .
CDR3aa: CASSLDKTAGNTIYF

v_gene: TRBV27
d_gene: TRBD1
CDR3aa: CATESSGTGGVDEQFF

v_gene: TRBV5-1
d_gene: .
CDR3aa: CASSITGQGETQYF

v_gene: TRBV4-2
d_gene: .
CDR3aa: CASSQDKGSSYNSPLHF

v_gene: TRBV4-1
d_gene: TRBD2
CDR3aa: CASSPEREVRNEQFF